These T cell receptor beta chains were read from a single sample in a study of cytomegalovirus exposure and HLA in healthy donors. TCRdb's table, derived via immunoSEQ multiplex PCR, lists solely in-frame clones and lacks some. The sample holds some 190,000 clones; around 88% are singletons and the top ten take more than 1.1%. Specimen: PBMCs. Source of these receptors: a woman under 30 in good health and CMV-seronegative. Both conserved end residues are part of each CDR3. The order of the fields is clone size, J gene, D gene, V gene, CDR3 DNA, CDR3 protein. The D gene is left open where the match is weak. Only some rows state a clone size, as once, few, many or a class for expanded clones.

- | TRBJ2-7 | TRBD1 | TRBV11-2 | TGTGCCAGCAGCTTTGCGGACAGGGACTCCTACGAGCAGTACTTC | CASSFADRDSYEQYF
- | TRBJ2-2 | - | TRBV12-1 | TGTGCCAGCAGCACAAGAAGGACAGTGAACACCGGGGAGCTGTTTTTT | CASSTRRTVNTGELFF
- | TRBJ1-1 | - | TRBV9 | TGTGCCAGCAGCCCCATGTTGAGGACTGAAGCTTTCTTT | CASSPMLRTEAFF
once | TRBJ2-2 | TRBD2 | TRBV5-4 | TGTGCCAGCAGCTTTGAGCGGGGCCCTAACTCCGGGGAGCTGTTTTTT | CASSFERGPNSGELFF
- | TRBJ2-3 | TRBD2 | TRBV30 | TGTGCCTGGATGGGTTCCGGGGGGGCGCGCACAGATACGCAGTATTTT | CAWMGSGGARTDTQYF
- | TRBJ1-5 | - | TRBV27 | TGTGCCAGCAGGGCGGGATCTCAGCCCCAGCATTTT | CASRAGSQPQHF
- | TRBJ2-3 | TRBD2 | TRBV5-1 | TGCGCCAGTAAGACTAGCGGGGGGTTACGTGCAGATACGCAGTATTTT | CASKTSGGLRADTQYF
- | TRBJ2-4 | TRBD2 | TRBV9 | TGTGCCAGCAGCACCGAGGGAGGGGCCAAAAACATTCAGTACTTC | CASSTEGGAKNIQYF
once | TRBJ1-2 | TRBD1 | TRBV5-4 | TGTGCCAGCAGCCGACAAGGGGGACAGGGGAGAATCGGCTACACCTTC | CASSRQGGQGRIGYTF
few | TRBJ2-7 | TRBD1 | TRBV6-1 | TGTGCCAGCAGAACCCCCGGGACAGGGACCTACGAGCAGTACTTC | CASRTPGTGTYEQYF
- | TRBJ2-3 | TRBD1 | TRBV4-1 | TGCGCCAGCAGCCCTGGACAGGGTACGCAGTATTTT | CASSPGQGTQYF
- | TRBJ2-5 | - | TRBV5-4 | TGTGCCAGCAGCAGAGCGCCCGGAGAGACCCAGTACTTC | CASSRAPGETQYF
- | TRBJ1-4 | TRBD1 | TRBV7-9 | TGTGCCAGCAACCCGCTTGGCGGACAGGACCCAACTAATGAAAAACTGTTTTTT | CASNPLGGQDPTNEKLFF
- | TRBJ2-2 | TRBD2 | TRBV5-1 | TGCGCCAGCAGCTTATCCGGGACTAGGCGAACCGCCGGGGAGCTGTTTTTT | CASSLSGTRRTAGELFF
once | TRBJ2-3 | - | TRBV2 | TGTGCCAGCAGTGAAGCGCTAGAGCCAAGGATGGATACGCAGTATTTT | CASSEALEPRMDTQYF
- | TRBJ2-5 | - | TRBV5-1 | TGCGCCAGCAGCTGGGGGGGACAGGCGTACCAAGAGACCCAGTACTTC | CASSWGGQAYQETQYF
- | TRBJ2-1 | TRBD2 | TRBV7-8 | TGTGCCAGCAGCTTTAGGATTCTAGCGGGATATGAGCAGTTCTTC | CASSFRILAGYEQFF
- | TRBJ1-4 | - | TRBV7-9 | TGTGCCAGCAGCTTGCCGTCCCGGGAAAAACTGTTTTTT | CASSLPSREKLFF
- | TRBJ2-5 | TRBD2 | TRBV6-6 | TGTGCCACCGGGCTAGCGGAAGAGACCCAGTACTTC | CATGLAEETQYF
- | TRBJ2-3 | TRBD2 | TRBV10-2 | TGCGCCAGCAGACTAGCGGGAGGTGCAGATACGCAGTATTTT | CASRLAGGADTQYF
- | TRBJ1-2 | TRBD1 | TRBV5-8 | TGTGCCAGCAGGCGTCAACAGGGGCTTAATGGCTACACCTTC | CASRRQQGLNGYTF
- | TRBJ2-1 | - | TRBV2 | TGTGCCAGCAGTTTGTATGGCGGGGGCCCTAACAATGAGCAGTTCTTC | CASSLYGGGPNNEQFF
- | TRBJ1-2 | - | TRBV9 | TGTGCCAGCAGCGTACCGGGAAACTATGGCTACACCTTC | CASSVPGNYGYTF
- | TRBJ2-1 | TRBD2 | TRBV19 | TGTGCCAGTAGTATCGGGGGGGACTACAATGAGCAGTTCTTC | CASSIGGDYNEQFF
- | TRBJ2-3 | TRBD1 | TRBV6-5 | TGTGCCAGCCGCCGAGGACAGGTCACAGATACGCAGTATTTT | CASRRGQVTDTQYF
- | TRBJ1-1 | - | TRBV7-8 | TGTGCCAGCAGCCTAGAGGGGTTTGAAGCTTTCTTT | CASSLEGFEAFF
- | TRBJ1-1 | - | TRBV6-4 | TGTGCCAGCAAAGCAGAGGACAGCATGAACACTGAAGCTTTCTTT | CASKAEDSMNTEAFF
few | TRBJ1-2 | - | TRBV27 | TGTGCCAGCAGTCCGCGCGGACAGTCCTATGGCTACACCTTC | CASSPRGQSYGYTF
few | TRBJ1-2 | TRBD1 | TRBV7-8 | TGTGCCAGCAGCTTTGGGACAGGACCTAACTATGGCTACACCTTC | CASSFGTGPNYGYTF
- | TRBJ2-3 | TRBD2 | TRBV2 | TGTGCCAGCAGCGAGCGGGGGGGACCAGATACGCAGTATTTT | CASSERGGPDTQYF
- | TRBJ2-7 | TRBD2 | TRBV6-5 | TGTGCCAGCAGTTACGCGACTAGCACCGAGCAGTACTTC | CASSYATSTEQYF
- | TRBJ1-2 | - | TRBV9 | TGTGCCAGCAGCACGACGACTGGGAGCTATGGCTACACCTTC | CASSTTTGSYGYTF
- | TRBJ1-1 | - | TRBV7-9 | TGTGCCAGCAGCCCCGTCAGGGAGAACACTGAAGCTTTCTTT | CASSPVRENTEAFF
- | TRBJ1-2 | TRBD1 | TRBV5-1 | TGCGCCAGCAGTCCCGGGGCTTTGACAGGGGGCGCGAATGGCTACACCTTC | CASSPGALTGGANGYTF
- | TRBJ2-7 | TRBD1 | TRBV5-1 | TGCGCCAGCAGCCACGGGACAGGGAACCACGAGCAGTACTTC | CASSHGTGNHEQYF
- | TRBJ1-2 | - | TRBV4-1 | TGCGCCAGCAGCCACAACCGGGACACTACTAACTATGGCTACACCTTC | CASSHNRDTTNYGYTF
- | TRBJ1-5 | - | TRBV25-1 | TGTGCCAGCAGTGAATCTAGCTCCTTTTCCCCCCAGCATTTT | CASSESSSFSPQHF
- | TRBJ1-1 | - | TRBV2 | TGTGCCGGAGGAGGGACTGAAGCTTTCTTT | CAGGGTEAFF
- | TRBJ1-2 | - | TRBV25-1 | TGTGCCAGCACCCCTGGGGTTTGGCAGGGTTATGGCTACACCTTC | CASTPGVWQGYGYTF
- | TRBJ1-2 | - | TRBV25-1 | TGTGCCAGCTACTCAGGGGCTTATGTCTATGGCTACACCTTC | CASYSGAYVYGYTF
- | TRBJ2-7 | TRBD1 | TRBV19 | TGTGCCAGTAGTACGCGACAGGGGATAAACGAGCAGTACTTC | CASSTRQGINEQYF
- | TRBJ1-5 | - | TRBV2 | TGTGCCAGCACTGGAGGACCCGGTCAGCCCCAGCATTTT | CASTGGPGQPQHF
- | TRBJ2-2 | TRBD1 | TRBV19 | TGTGCCAGTAGTATAACAGGGGGGAACACCGGGGAGCTGTTTTTT | CASSITGGNTGELFF
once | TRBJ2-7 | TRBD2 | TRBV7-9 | TGTGCCAGCAGCTTGACTAGCGGGAGTTTTTACGAGCAGTACTTC | CASSLTSGSFYEQYF
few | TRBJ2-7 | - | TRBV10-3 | TGTGCCATCAGCCGGGACTCCAACTACGAGCAGTACTTC | CAISRDSNYEQYF
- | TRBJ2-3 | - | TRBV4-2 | TGTGCCAGCAGCCAAGTGAGGCAGAACACAGATACGCAGTATTTT | CASSQVRQNTDTQYF
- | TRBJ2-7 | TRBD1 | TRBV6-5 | TGTGCCAGCACTGAAGATGGGACAGGGAGTGAGCAGTACTTC | CASTEDGTGSEQYF
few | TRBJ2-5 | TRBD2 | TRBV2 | TGTGCCAGCACCGAAGGAGGGACTAGCGGGGAGACCCAGTACTTC | CASTEGGTSGETQYF
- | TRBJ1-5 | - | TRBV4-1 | TGCGCCAGCAGCCAAGAGTTACAGGGACATCAGCCCCAGCATTTT | CASSQELQGHQPQHF
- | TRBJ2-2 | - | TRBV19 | TGTGCCAGTAGTGTACAACAGACCGGGGAGCTGTTTTTT | CASSVQQTGELFF
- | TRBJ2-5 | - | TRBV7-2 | TGTGCCAGCAGCTTAGCGGGGGCGGCGGAGACCCAGTACTTC | CASSLAGAAETQYF